This is a list of T cell receptor beta chains from one sample in a study of preoperative IRX-2 immunotherapy in early breast cancer. Produced via immunoSEQ multiplex PCR; TCRdb's table is partial and in-frame only. The table includes 43,000 or so clones, about 94% detected once. Material: tumor tissue, obtained after IRX-2 immunotherapy. The receptors come from a human donor with breast cancer. CDR3s include the opening cysteine and the closing phenylalanine or tryptophan. D genes are given only for firm matches. Where a row states a size, it is once, few, many or the class of an expanded clone; other rows omit it.

>TRBJ2-3|TRBD1|NA|TRBV5-1
CASSLIGGSSTDTQYF
TGCGCCAGCAGCTTGATAGGGGGCTCTAGCACAGATACGCAGTATTTT
>TRBJ1-2|NA|NA|TRBV27
CASSLWGSNGYTF
TGTGCCAGCAGTTTATGGGGTAGCAATGGCTACACCTTC
>TRBJ2-1|NA|NA|TRBV28
CASTPFRLYNEQFF
TGTGCCAGCACCCCTTTTCGGCTATACAATGAGCAGTTCTTC
>TRBJ1-1|TRBD1|NA|TRBV29-1
CSVNRGYTEAFF
TGCAGCGTTAACAGGGGGTACACTGAAGCTTTCTTT
>TRBJ1-5|NA|NA|TRBV7-2
CASSFPGGLDQPQHF
TGTGCCAGCAGCTTTCCCGGGGGCCTCGATCAGCCCCAGCATTTT
>TRBJ2-2|NA|once|TRBV7-2
CASSRLAAGTGELFF
TGTGCCAGCTCCCGGCTAGCAGCTGGCACCGGGGAGCTGTTTTTT
>TRBJ1-2|NA|NA|TRBV27
CASSPLGQAYGYTF
TGTGCCAGCAGCCCACTGGGGCAAGCCTATGGCTACACCTTC
>TRBJ1-2|NA|NA|TRBV5-1
CASSLDGNYGYTF
TGCGCCAGCAGCTTGGACGGGAACTATGGCTACACCTTC
>TRBJ1-1|NA|NA|TRBV7-3
CASSYDQNTEAFF
TGTGCCAGCAGCTATGATCAGAACACTGAAGCTTTCTTT
>TRBJ2-1|NA|NA|TRBV9
CASSVGSPAYNEQFF
TGTGCCAGCAGCGTAGGCTCCCCCGCTTACAATGAGCAGTTCTTC
>TRBJ2-1|TRBD2|NA|TRBV7-6
CASSFSGHSSYNEQFF
TGTGCCAGCAGCTTTAGCGGGCATAGCTCCTACAATGAGCAGTTCTTC
>TRBJ2-1|TRBD2|NA|TRBV7-3
CASSFAGTSNEQFF
TGTGCCAGCAGCTTTGCCGGGACTAGCAATGAGCAGTTCTTC
>TRBJ1-3|NA|NA|TRBV28
CGWSSPSGNTIYF
TGTGGATGGTCCAGTCCCTCTGGAAACACCATATATTTT
>TRBJ2-7|TRBD2|NA|TRBV9
CASSAGLAQKQYF
TGTGCCAGCAGCGCCGGACTAGCGCAAAAGCAGTACTTC
>TRBJ2-1|TRBD2|NA|TRBV28
CASSLIEAGGDEQFF
TGTGCCAGCAGTTTAATTGAAGCGGGAGGGGATGAGCAGTTCTTC
>TRBJ2-2|NA|NA|TRBV2
CASTRERNTGELFF
TGTGCCAGCACAAGGGAAAGAAACACCGGGGAGCTGTTTTTT
>TRBJ2-1|NA|NA|TRBV9
CASSLSSTVYNEQFF
TGTGCCAGCAGCCTTTCCTCGACTGTCTACAATGAGCAGTTCTTC
>TRBJ1-1|NA|NA|TRBV7-9
CASSADSSREAFF
TGTGCCAGCAGCGCCGACTCTTCACGGGAAGCTTTCTTT
>TRBJ2-7|NA|NA|TRBV14
CASSQTLAEQYF
TGTGCCAGCAGCCAAACACTAGCCGAGCAGTACTTC
>TRBJ2-3|NA|NA|TRBV5-4
CASSARLGFEDTQYF
TGTGCCAGCTCCGCCCGGCTGGGGTTTGAGGATACGCAGTATTTT
>TRBJ1-2|NA|NA|TRBV9
CASSQRTALNYGYTF
TGTGCCAGCAGCCAACGGACAGCACTTAACTATGGCTACACCTTC
>TRBJ2-2|TRBD1|NA|TRBV7-8
CASRATGGGTGELFF
TGTGCCAGCAGAGCGACAGGGGGAGGTACCGGGGAGCTGTTTTTT
>TRBJ2-1|NA|NA|TRBV5-4
CASSLDRVGEQFF
TGTGCCAGCAGCTTGGACCGGGTGGGAGAGCAGTTCTTC
>TRBJ2-7|NA|NA|TRBV11-2
CASSWYGTGSYEQYF
TGTGCCAGCAGCTGGTACGGGACGGGATCCTACGAGCAGTACTTC
>TRBJ2-7|NA|NA|TRBV19
CASSIELVNPAYEQYF
TGTGCCAGTAGTATTGAATTGGTGAATCCGGCCTACGAGCAGTACTTC
>TRBJ1-3|TRBD1|once|TRBV28
CASSLRGRNTIYF
TGTGCCAGCAGTTTGAGGGGGCGAAACACCATATATTTT
>TRBJ1-3|NA|NA|TRBV9
CASTPTAGNTIYF
TGTGCCAGCACCCCGACGGCTGGAAACACCATATATTTT
>TRBJ1-4|NA|NA|TRBV7-2
CASSDVGQGGSSTNEKLFF
TGTGCCAGCAGCGACGTCGGCCAAGGAGGATCGTCAACTAATGAAAAACTGTTTTTT
>TRBJ1-5|TRBD1|NA|TRBV6-1
CASRTGATQPQHF
TGTGCCAGCAGGACAGGGGCGACTCAGCCCCAGCATTTT
>TRBJ2-7|NA|NA|TRBV11-2
CASSLVGGISYEQYF
TGTGCCAGCAGCTTAGTTGGGGGGATCTCATACGAGCAGTACTTC
>TRBJ1-5|NA|NA|TRBV7-7
CASSPGPHQQPQHF
TGTGCCAGCAGCCCGGGACCGCACCAACAGCCCCAGCATTTT
>TRBJ2-7|NA|NA|TRBV18
CASSPGRTYYEQYF
TGTGCCAGCTCACCGGGCAGGACCTACTACGAGCAGTACTTC
>TRBJ1-5|NA|NA|TRBV28
CASSSAKWTASSNQPQHF
TGTGCCAGCAGTTCCGCGAAGTGGACAGCATCTAGCAATCAGCCCCAGCATTTT
>TRBJ1-6|TRBD1|once|TRBV6-6
CASSYDRVSWNSPLHF
TGTGCCAGCAGTTATGACAGGGTTTCTTGGAATTCACCCCTCCACTTT
>TRBJ2-7|TRBD1|NA|TRBV7-9
CASSLAAGGFDEQYF
TGTGCCAGCAGCTTAGCGGCAGGGGGATTCGACGAGCAGTACTTC
>TRBJ1-1|TRBD1|NA|TRBV6-5
CASSYAGTAVTEAFF
TGTGCCAGCAGCTACGCCGGGACAGCGGTTACTGAAGCTTTCTTT
>TRBJ1-5|TRBD1|NA|TRBV27
CASSDGTGGPVRNQPQHF
TGTGCCAGCAGTGACGGGACAGGGGGCCCTGTCCGAAATCAGCCCCAGCATTTT
>TRBJ2-3|TRBD2|once|TRBV6-6
CASTSVAGITDTQYF
TGTGCCAGCACCTCCGTAGCGGGTATCACAGATACGCAGTATTTT
>TRBJ2-5|NA|NA|TRBV19
CASSPTHGPQETQYF
TGTGCCAGTAGTCCTACTCATGGGCCCCAAGAGACCCAGTACTTC
>TRBJ2-3|NA|NA|TRBV2
CASSVSSWGTDTQYF
TGTGCCAGCAGCGTATCCAGTTGGGGCACAGATACGCAGTATTTT
>TRBJ2-5|NA|NA|TRBV10-3
CAITAGTQETQYF
TGTGCCATCACTGCCGGGACACAAGAGACCCAGTACTTC
>TRBJ1-5|NA|NA|TRBV7-2
CASSLLSASSNQPQHF
TGTGCCAGCAGCTTATTATCGGCCAGTAGCAATCAGCCCCAGCATTTT
>TRBJ1-2|NA|NA|TRBV29-1
CSVVTGAGHGYTF
TGCAGCGTTGTTACGGGGGCTGGGCATGGCTACACCTTC
>TRBJ1-1|TRBD1|NA|TRBV4-3
CASSRQGGKVSTEAFF
TGCGCCAGCAGTCGACAGGGGGGGAAAGTGAGCACTGAAGCTTTCTTT
>TRBJ1-5|NA|NA|TRBV7-9
CASSLTEHSNQPQHF
TGTGCCAGCAGCTTAACTGAACATAGCAATCAGCCCCAGCATTTT
>TRBJ2-1|TRBD1|NA|TRBV11-3
CASSLGTGPFDEQFF
TGTGCCAGCAGCTTAGGGACAGGGCCGTTCGATGAGCAGTTCTTC
>TRBJ2-7|NA|NA|TRBV29-1
CSVAETLAYEQYF
TGCAGCGTTGCGGAGACCCTCGCCTACGAGCAGTACTTC
>TRBJ2-3|NA|NA|TRBV5-1
CASSLTRGGTDTQYF
TGCGCCAGCAGCTTGACCCGGGGCGGGACAGATACGCAGTATTTT
>TRBJ1-2|NA|NA|TRBV10-3
CAISDPPNRSTYGYTF
TGTGCCATCAGTGACCCCCCCAACAGGAGTACCTATGGCTACACCTTC
>TRBJ2-5|TRBD2|NA|TRBV7-9
CASSSILAGVVGETQYF
TGTGCCAGCAGCTCGATACTAGCGGGGGTTGTTGGAGAGACCCAGTACTTC
>TRBJ2-1|TRBD2|NA|TRBV2
CASRFSLAGDNEQFF
TGTGCCAGCAGGTTTTCACTAGCGGGGGACAATGAGCAGTTCTTC
>TRBJ1-5|NA|NA|TRBV4-1
CASSLGRGGNQPQHF
TGCGCCAGCAGCCTAGGCAGGGGAGGCAATCAGCCCCAGCATTTT
>TRBJ2-7|NA|NA|TRBV27
CASSTAYEQYF
TGTGCCAGCAGCACAGCGTACGAGCAGTACTTC
>TRBJ1-2|NA|NA|TRBV28
CASSFGLGGGYTF
TGTGCCAGCAGTTTCGGGCTAGGGGGTGGCTACACCTTC
>TRBJ2-7|TRBD1|NA|TRBV2
CASTGTESYEQYF
TGTGCCAGCACCGGGACAGAATCCTACGAGCAGTACTTC
>TRBJ1-5|NA|NA|TRBV7-9
CASSRGYQPQHF
TGTGCCAGCAGCCGGGGGTATCAGCCCCAGCATTTT
>TRBJ2-7|NA|NA|TRBV27
CASSSSGLVYEQYF
TGTGCCAGCAGTTCCTCGGGACTGGTCTACGAGCAGTACTTC
>TRBJ2-5|TRBD2|NA|TRBV7-8
CASSLLFGREEFQETQYF
TGTGCCAGCAGCTTATTATTTGGGCGGGAGGAATTCCAAGAGACCCAGTACTTC
>TRBJ2-5|TRBD1|NA|TRBV10-3
CAIRAGGRRGETQYF
TGTGCCATCAGAGCAGGGGGCAGAAGGGGGGAGACCCAGTACTTC